This entry describes one T cell receptor beta chain. Antigen unknown. This entry belongs to a study of T cell responses to AZD1222 COVID-19 vaccine. Germline V gene data show CDR1 as SGHDT and CDR2 as YYEEEE. The CDR3 runs 14 residues. The ends lost 1 base at V and 8 bases at J; junction bases unmatched: 5. Libraries were prepared by immunoSEQ multiplex PCR; TCRdb keeps only in-frame clonotypes and omits some of them. Seen here are approximately 100,000 clones, approximately 90% observed once, and the top ten hold 4% to 5.5%. Study conclusions and caveats: Only a handful of people who got AZD1222 tested seropositive at baseline.

This specimen consisted of peripheral blood, obtained on day 0 of AZD1222 vaccination. The source is an adult in good health. This chain links TRBV5-6 with TRBJ2-1, with 8 bases identical to TRBD1. CDR3 coding DNA: TGTGCCAGCAGCTTGCTGGACAGGGACCATGAGCAGTTCTTC. Translating it yields CASSLLDRDHEQFF.